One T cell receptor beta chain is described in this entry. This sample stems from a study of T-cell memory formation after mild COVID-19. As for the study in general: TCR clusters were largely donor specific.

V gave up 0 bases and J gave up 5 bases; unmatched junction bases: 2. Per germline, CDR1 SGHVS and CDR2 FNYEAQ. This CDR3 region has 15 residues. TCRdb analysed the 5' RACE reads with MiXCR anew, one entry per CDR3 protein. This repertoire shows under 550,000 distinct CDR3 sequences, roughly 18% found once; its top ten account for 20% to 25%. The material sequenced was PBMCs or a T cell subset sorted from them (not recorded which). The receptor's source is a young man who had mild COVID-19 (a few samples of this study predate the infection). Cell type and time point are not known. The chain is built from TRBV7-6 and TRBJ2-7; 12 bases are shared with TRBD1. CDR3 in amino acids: CASSLAGQGADEQYF. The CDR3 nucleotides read TGTGCCAGCAGCTTAGCGGGACAGGGGGCTGACGAGCAGTACTTC.